This passage covers 12 T cell receptor beta chains from one sample sequenced in a study of blood T cells in healthy people across ages. Next came a second PCR, run for about 6 to 12 cycles, which used a sample-barcoded 5' primer along with a J-beta primer mix. One entry per CDR3 protein, called by TCRdb with MiXCR from the 5' RACE reads. The sample records around 900,000 distinct CDR3 sequences, 25% to 30% being singletons. Source material: blood. Receptors were obtained from a woman older than 75 in good health.

This clonotype was picked up many times. The CDR3 is CASSLAARSYTF. The DNA of the CDR3 is TGTGCCAGCAGCTTAGCGGCCAGGTCCTACACCTTC. V usage is TRBV7-9 and J usage is TRBJ1-2; D remains ambiguous. The germline V gene has CDR1 SEHNR and CDR2 FQNEAQ (reference sequence). The CDR3 covers 12 residues. V lost 0 bases and J lost 10, with 9 bases in between.

There are many counts of this clonotype. The gene calls are TRBV7-9 and TRBJ2-4; no definite D call. CDR1 is SEHNR, CDR2 FQNEAQ, per germline (reference sequence). V was pared by 5 bases and J by 0 bases, with 17 bases between. This CDR3 is 17 amino acids long. CDR3 residues: CASSATNPNLAKNIQYF. CDR3 DNA sequence: TGTGCCAGCAGCGCAACGAACCCAAATTTAGCCAAAAACATTCAGTACTTC.

The chain uses TRBV10-3 and TRBJ2-1; D is unresolved. V lost 2 bases, J lost 10 bases, and 9 bases lay in between. Germline V gene data show CDR1 as ENHRY and CDR2 as SYGVKD. This CDR3 is 12 amino acids long. The CDR3 region is CAISEETHEQFF. Here the CDR3 DNA reads TGTGCCATCAGTGAGGAGACCCACGAGCAGTTCTTC.

This clonotype occurred many times. A read error may be the cause here, since a much bigger clone is one base away. The J gene is TRBJ2-6, the V gene TRBV12-3 or TRBV12-4, with 8 bases aligning to TRBD2. This CDR3 has 14 amino acids. DNA of the CDR3: TGTGCCAGCAGTTCCTCGGGAGGGGCCAACGTCCGGACTTTC. Its translation: CASSSSGGANVRTF.

This clonotype was counted only a few times. The CDR3 coding sequence is TGTGCCAGCAGCCGCGGTCTTATGGGGAATAATGAAAAACTGTTTTTT. This encodes CASSRGLMGNNEKLFF. The gene calls are TRBV11-3 and TRBJ1-4; D remains unclear. Between the trimmed V and J ends, which lost 5 bases and 4 bases, there was a span of 17 bases. The CDR3 is 16 residues long. Germline CDR1 and CDR2: SGHNT and YENEEA.

A word on this clonotype: This may come from a read error, since a much larger clone is one base off. This chain links TRBV12-3 or TRBV12-4 with TRBJ2-7; TRBD1 matches at 9 bases. The CDR3 has 16 residues. After removal of 5 bases from V and 5 bases from J, the junction contained 13 bases not matched to a gene. This CDR3 is CASSPQSAGQGHEQYF. The CDR3 bases are TGTGCCAGCAGTCCCCAATCAGCGGGACAGGGACACGAGCAGTACTTC.

The chain combines TRBV6-5 with TRBJ1-4; tentative D call: TRBD1 (6 bases). The length of the CDR3 is 17 residues. Germline CDR1 reads MNHEY; CDR2 reads SVGAGI. Trimming removed 0 bases at V and 3 bases at J, with 14 bases between. This CDR3 reads CASSYSIQGYANEKLFF. Here the CDR3 DNA reads TGTGCCAGCAGTTACTCGATACAGGGTTATGCTAATGAAAAACTGTTTTTT.

This clonotype was recorded a few times. A much bigger clone sits one base away, suggesting this may be a read error. The gene calls are TRBV12-3 or TRBV12-4 and TRBJ1-6; tentative D call: TRBD1 (5 bases). V lost 3 bases, J lost 7 bases, and 13 bases lay in between. This CDR3 contains 15 residues. CDR3 DNA: TGTGCCAGCAGTTTGAACAGGCCAGGGAATTCACCCCTCCACTTT. Its translation: CASSLNRPGNSPLHF.

This clonotype was found many times. V and J are TRBV7-2 and TRBJ2-7, with D possibly called TRBD1 or TRBD2 (7 bases each). The CDR3 loop spans 16 amino acids. V gave up 6 bases and J gave up 4 bases, with 22 bases separating them. The germline CDR1 and CDR2 sequences are SGHTA and FQGNSA. The CDR3 is CASSPRGGHSGYEQYF. The CDR3 coding sequence is TGTGCCAGCAGTCCCAGGGGGGGGCACTCGGGATACGAGCAGTACTTC.

Only a few counts were recorded for this clonotype. A single base separates this from a much larger clone, so it may be a read error. The chain has TRBV6-5 and TRBJ2-5; 9 positions agree with TRBD1. With 6 bases clipped from V and 11 bases from J, the junction kept 13 bases outside the gene matches. In germline, CDR1 is MNHEY, CDR2 SVGAGI. This CDR3 contains 14 residues. CDR3 in amino acids: CASSPYPDRGEQYF. The CDR3 nucleotides are TGTGCCAGCAGCCCTTACCCGGACAGGGGTGAGCAGTACTTC.

This clonotype was detected ten times or more. For the CDR3, the DNA is TGCAGTGCTAGAGGGTTTCAGCGGGCAGGGGTAATCCAAGAGACCCAGTACTTC. Protein: CSARGFQRAGVIQETQYF. V gene TRBV20-1 combines with J gene TRBJ2-5; D possibly uses TRBD1 or TRBD2 (6 bases each). Germline CDR1 is DFQATT and CDR2 is SNEGSKA (reference sequence). V lost 1 base to trimming and J lost 1 base, with 22 bases between them. This CDR3 comprises 18 residues.

V is TRBV6-1 and J is TRBJ1-1; TRBD1 might be the D (5 bases). Germline CDR1 and CDR2: MNHNS and SASEGT. The CDR3 runs 13 residues. V lost 7 bases, J lost 0 bases, and 9 bases lay in between. CDR3 DNA sequence: TGTGCCAGCAACCGGGGGGTGAACACTGAAGCTTTCTTT. This sequence encodes CASNRGVNTEAFF.